Listed below are T cell receptor beta chains from one sample, sequenced in a study of cytomegalovirus exposure and HLA in healthy donors. This table comes from immunoSEQ multiplex PCR, and its TCRdb copy is limited to in-frame clones, with some not included. The sample records around 190,000 clones, about three quarters being singletons. Sequenced material: PBMCs. The receptors come from a woman aged 40 to 55 in good health and CMV-seronegative. Both conserved end residues are part of each CDR3. The D gene is left open where the match is weak. Clone size is shown for a subset of rows, as once, few, many or a class of expanded clone.

d_call clone_size j_call v_call cdr3_length cdr3_nt cdr3_aa
NA NA TRBJ1-5 TRBV23-1 16 TGCGCCAGCAGTCAATCAACGCAGAATAGCAATCAGCCCCAGCATTTT CASSQSTQNSNQPQHF
NA few TRBJ1-3 TRBV5-4 15 TGTGCCAGCAGCCTGGATATGAGCTCTGGAAACACCATATATTTT CASSLDMSSGNTIYF
NA NA TRBJ1-2 TRBV30 13 TGTGCCTGGAGTGTATTGGGGGGTGGTGGCTACACCTTC CAWSVLGGGGYTF
TRBD2 NA TRBJ2-1 TRBV11-3 14 TGTGCCAGCAGCCCCGGGACTACCTACAATGAGCAGTTCTTC CASSPGTTYNEQFF
NA few TRBJ1-3 TRBV6-1 16 TGTGCCAGCAGTGAAGTCCGGGGACTCTCTGGAAACACCATATATTTT CASSEVRGLSGNTIYF
TRBD2 NA TRBJ2-3 TRBV9 17 TGTGCCAGCAGCGTAGGGGACTCCGGGAGGGCCACAGATACGCAGTATTTT CASSVGDSGRATDTQYF
TRBD1 NA TRBJ1-5 TRBV7-2 14 TGTGCCAGCAGCCTCATCCCAGAGGGGGCTCCCCAGCATTTT CASSLIPEGAPQHF
NA once TRBJ2-5 TRBV7-2 13 TGTGCCAGCAGCGGGGGCCCCGGAGAGACCCAGTACTTC CASSGGPGETQYF
TRBD1 NA TRBJ1-1 TRBV2 14 TGTGCCAGCACTTGGGACAGGATAAACACTGAAGCTTTCTTT CASTWDRINTEAFF
NA NA TRBJ1-1 TRBV11-3 17 TGTGCCAGCAGCTTAGAATGGGCTTCTGGTCAGAGCACTGAAGCTTTCTTT CASSLEWASGQSTEAFF
NA NA TRBJ1-2 TRBV7-6 13 TGTGCCAGCAGCTTGGGGGGGGAAGTTGGCTACACCTTC CASSLGGEVGYTF
TRBD2 NA TRBJ2-3 TRBV7-9 16 TGTGCCAGCAGCGCGTTCTGGACTAGGGAGACAGATACGCAGTATTTT CASSAFWTRETDTQYF
TRBD1 few TRBJ2-7 TRBV11-3 16 TGTGCCAGCAGCCCAGACAGTGGGACAGGGAACCACGAGCAGTACTTC CASSPDSGTGNHEQYF
NA NA TRBJ2-1 TRBV27 13 TGTGCCAGCAGTCACGGACTGTACAATGAGCAGTTCTTC CASSHGLYNEQFF
NA NA TRBJ2-1 TRBV9 14 TGTGCCAGCAGCGGGAGGGGCTCCTACAATGAGCAGTTCTTC CASSGRGSYNEQFF
TRBD2 NA TRBJ2-1 TRBV9 21 TGTGCCAGCAGCGTAGGGGGAGCGGGAGGGCCCGGTTTAATTGGGAGGGGTCACCAGTTCTTC CASSVGGAGGPGLIGRGHQFF
NA NA TRBJ2-1 TRBV11-3 15 TGTGCCAGCAGCTCAGTGGCAGGGCCCTACAATGAGCAGTTCTTC CASSSVAGPYNEQFF